This TCR beta chain was recorded in a study of blood T cell repertoires in COVID-19. Turning to the study itself: Italy, Spain and the United States were the sources of the convalescent and acute COVID-19 samples.

Per germline, CDR1 SQVTM and CDR2 ANQGSEA. V shed 8 bases and J 7 bases; nucleotides not matched to a gene: 15. The CDR3 spans 17 residues. As originally analysed: Reference gene primer amplification yielded estimated nucleated cell counts. Assay used: immunoSEQ multiplex PCR; TCRdb lists only in-frame clones, some missing. The V and J calls and the clone size are those of that table, but D and trimming were determined from the DNA. The repertoire holds roughly 200,000 clones, with roughly 80% as singletons. The source is a man over 45 who had recovered from COVID-19. The V and J genes are TRBV29-1 and TRBJ2-1; 15 nucleotides match TRBD2. Sequencing used peripheral blood. The CDR3 reads CSTSKTGLAGGWNEQFF. For the CDR3, the DNA is TGCAGCACTTCGAAAACGGGACTAGCGGGAGGTTGGAATGAGCAGTTCTTC.